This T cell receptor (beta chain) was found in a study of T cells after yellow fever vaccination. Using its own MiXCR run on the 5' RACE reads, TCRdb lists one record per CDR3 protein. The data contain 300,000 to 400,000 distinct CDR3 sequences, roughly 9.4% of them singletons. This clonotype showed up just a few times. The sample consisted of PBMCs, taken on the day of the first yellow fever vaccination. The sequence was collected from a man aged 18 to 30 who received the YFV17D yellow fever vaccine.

CDR3 region: CASSRSDRIYGYTF. In DNA, the CDR3 is TGTGCCAGCAGCCGATCGGACAGGATCTATGGCTACACCTTC. The chain recombines TRBV7-2 with TRBJ1-2; 7 nucleotides line up with TRBD1. V shed 5 bases and J 4 bases; nucleotides not matched to a gene: 7. CDR1 and CDR2 (germline): SGHTA, FQGNSA. The CDR3 spans 14 residues. Combining the CDR3 with reference TRBV7-2 and TRBJ1-2 gives the whole variable domain GAGVSQSPSNKVTEKGKDVELRCDPISGHTALYWYRQSLGQGLEFLIYFQGNSAPDKSGLPSDRFSAERTGGSVSTLTIQRTQQEDSAVYLCASSRSDRIYGYTFGSGTRLTVV.